This record looks at one TCR beta chain sequence and its context. Its antigen is currently unknown. Other DNA sequences from this sample encode an identical CDR3 as well. The entry originates in a study of shared clonotypes between healthy human individuals. General study points: Compared with memory subsets, naive subsets generally had larger estimated richness.

The CDR3 covers 13 residues. The V segment lost 7 bases and the J segment 4 bases; nucleotides outside the gene matches: 4. The germline V gene encodes CDR1 MNHEY and CDR2 SVGAGI. Sequenced by immunoSEQ multiplex PCR; TCRdb stores in-frame clones only, minus some. The repertoire has millions of clones, about 92% of them found once; the top ten carry around 0.14%. This sequence joins TRBV6-5 and TRBJ1-1, with 9 bases lining up with TRBD1. This receptor was taken from a man aged 18 to 30 in good health. The specimen was naive CD4+ T cells sorted from blood. The subset here: CD45RA+ positively selected. The CDR3 region is CASTRQGGTEAFF. The CDR3 nucleotides read TGTGCCAGCACCCGACAGGGGGGCACTGAAGCTTTCTTT.